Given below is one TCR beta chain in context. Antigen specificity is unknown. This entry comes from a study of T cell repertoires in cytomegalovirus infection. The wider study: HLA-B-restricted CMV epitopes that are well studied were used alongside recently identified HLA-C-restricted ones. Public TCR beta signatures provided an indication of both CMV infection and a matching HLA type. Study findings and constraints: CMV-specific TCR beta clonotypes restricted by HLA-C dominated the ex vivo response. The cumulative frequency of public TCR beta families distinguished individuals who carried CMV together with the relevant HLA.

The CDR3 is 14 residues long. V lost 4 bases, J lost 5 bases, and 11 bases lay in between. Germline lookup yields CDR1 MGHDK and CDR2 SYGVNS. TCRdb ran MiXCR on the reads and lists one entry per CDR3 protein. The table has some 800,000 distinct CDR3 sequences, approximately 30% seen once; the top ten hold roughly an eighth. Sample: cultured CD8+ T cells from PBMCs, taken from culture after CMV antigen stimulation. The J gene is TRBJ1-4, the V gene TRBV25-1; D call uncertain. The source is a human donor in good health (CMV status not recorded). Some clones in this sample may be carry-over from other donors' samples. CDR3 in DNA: TGTGCCAGCAGTGCTAGGACGGGGAATGAAAAACTGTTTTTT. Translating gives CASSARTGNEKLFF. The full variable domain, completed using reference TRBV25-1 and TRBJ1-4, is EADIYQTPRYLVIGTGKKITLECSQTMGHDKMYWYQQDPGMELHLIHYSYGVNSTEKGDLSSESTVSRIRTEHFPLTLESARPSHTSQYLCASSARTGNEKLFFGSGTQLSVL.